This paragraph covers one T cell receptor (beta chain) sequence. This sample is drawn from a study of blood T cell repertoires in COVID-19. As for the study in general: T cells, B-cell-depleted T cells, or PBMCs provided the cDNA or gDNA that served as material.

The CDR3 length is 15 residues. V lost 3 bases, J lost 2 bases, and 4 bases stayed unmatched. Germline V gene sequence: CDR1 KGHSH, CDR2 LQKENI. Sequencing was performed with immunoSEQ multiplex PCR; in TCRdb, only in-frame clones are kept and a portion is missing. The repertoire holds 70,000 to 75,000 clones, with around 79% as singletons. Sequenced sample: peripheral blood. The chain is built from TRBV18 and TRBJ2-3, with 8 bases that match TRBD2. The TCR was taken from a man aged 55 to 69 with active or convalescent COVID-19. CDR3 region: CASSPSGGFTDTQYF. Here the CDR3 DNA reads TGTGCCAGCTCACCCAGCGGGGGTTTCACAGATACGCAGTATTTT.